This T cell receptor (beta chain) was identified in a study of blood T cell repertoires in COVID-19. Clones were read by immunoSEQ multiplex PCR, and TCRdb kept only the in-frame ones, dropping some. The data show a few hundred thousand clones, 89% seen once. Germline values: CDR1 SNHLY, CDR2 FYNNEI. Trimming took 11 bases from V and 8 from J, leaving 13 bases between them. The CDR3 runs to 11 residues. Recruits, aged roughly 18 to 100 years, lived in 20 to 30 US areas. Participant-given clinical history determined each cohort assignment. This TCR was recovered from a woman in her thirties or forties who had recovered from COVID-19. The V and J genes are TRBV2 and TRBJ2-1; tentative D call: TRBD2 (6 bases). Specimen: PBMCs or T cells enriched from blood (not recorded which). Here the CDR3 reads CASVEGDEQFF. DNA of the CDR3: TGTGCCTCGGTGGAGGGAGATGAGCAGTTCTTC.